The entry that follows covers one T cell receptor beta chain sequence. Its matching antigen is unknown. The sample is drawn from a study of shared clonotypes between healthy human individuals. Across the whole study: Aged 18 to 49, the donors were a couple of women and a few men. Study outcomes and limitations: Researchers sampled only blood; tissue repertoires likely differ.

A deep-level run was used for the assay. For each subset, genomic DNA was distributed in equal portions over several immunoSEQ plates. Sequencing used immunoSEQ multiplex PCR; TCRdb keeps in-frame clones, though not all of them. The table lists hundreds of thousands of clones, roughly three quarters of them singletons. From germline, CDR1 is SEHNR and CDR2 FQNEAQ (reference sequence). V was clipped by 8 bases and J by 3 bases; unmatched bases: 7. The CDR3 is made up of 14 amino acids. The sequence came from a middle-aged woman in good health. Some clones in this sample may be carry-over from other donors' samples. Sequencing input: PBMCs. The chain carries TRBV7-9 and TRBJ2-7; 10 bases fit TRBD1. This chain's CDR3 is CASGRWDRGYEQYF. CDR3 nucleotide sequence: TGTGCCAGCGGTCGGTGGGACAGGGGCTACGAGCAGTACTTC.